This T cell receptor (beta chain) was sequenced in a study of blood T cell repertoires in COVID-19. In the original processing: It was from reference gene primer amplification that nucleated cell counts were estimated. TCRdb's copy holds only in-frame clones and misses some; the assay was immunoSEQ multiplex PCR. The DNA gave D and trimming, while V, J and clone size come from that table. The repertoire holds 300,000 to 350,000 clones, with over 80% as singletons. V gave up 4 bases and J gave up 6 bases; unmatched junction bases: 0. The V gene's germline CDR1 is MNHEY and CDR2 SVGAGI. This CDR3 region has 12 residues.

The TCR was taken from a man aged 25-40 years with COVID-19, enrolled during active disease. The source material was peripheral blood. The V and J genes are TRBV6-5 and TRBJ2-4, with 7 bases fitting TRBD1. Here the CDR3 DNA reads TGTGCCAGCAGTTGGGACAGAAACATTCAGTACTTC. Protein sequence: CASSWDRNIQYF.